This T cell receptor beta chain was captured in a study of identical twins. The study, taken as a whole, reports: The more abundant beta clonotypes in cord blood had fewer insertions, and memory repertoires did not show this. Beta out-of-frame sequences displayed a weaker excess of sharing between twins.

This clonotype was counted between two and nine times. Antigen specificity is unknown. From the 5' RACE reads, TCRdb called clonotypes with MiXCR, one entry per CDR3 protein. Found here are 500,000 or so distinct CDR3 sequences, roughly a fifth of them singletons; the top ten hold around 1%. The CDR3 contains 12 residues. The V end was cut by 6 bases, the J end by 7 bases, with 12 bases between. These data are also associated with another study on T cells expressing NK-cell markers. That work contributes: Several experiments added an anti-gamma-delta TCR antibody to sort only alpha-beta TCR T cells. Roughly six donors showed dominant NKG2C+ clonotypes comprising about 1.0-7.0% of their CD8+ T cells.

The V gene is TRBV12-3 or TRBV12-4, the J gene TRBJ1-2; D is perhaps TRBD1 (6 bases). Sequencing was performed on CD4+ T cells sorted from blood. This TCR came from a woman aged 18 to 35 in good health. The CDR3: CASRDGQTGYTF. Written as DNA, the CDR3 is TGTGCCAGCAGGGACGGACAGACTGGCTACACCTTC.